These 23 T cell receptor beta chains were sequenced from one sample in a study of vaccination effects on CD4 cells after COVID-19. No antigen has been assigned to these receptors. Following culture for about ten days, CD4+ T cells were isolated. A PCR test confirmed that the person had SARS-CoV-2 infection between March and December 2020. Each person got two doses of an mRNA SARS-CoV-2 vaccine, BNT162b2 or mRNA-1273. The protocol was immunoSEQ multiplex PCR, while the TCRdb copy is restricted to in-frame clones and leaves out a portion. Of roughly 30,000 clones in the sample, around 80% are singletons; the top ten hold under 7.5%. Specimen: CD4+ T cells from PBMCs cultured without peptide, collected after COVID-19 vaccination. The receptors derive from a human donor who had a prior SARS-CoV-2 infection.

This chain uses TRBV18 with TRBJ1-3, with 7 bases matching TRBD1. From germline, CDR1 is KGHSH and CDR2 LQKENI. Trimming took 0 bases from V and 4 from J; bases not matched to a gene: 6. The CDR3 consists of 16 residues. Here the CDR3 reads CASSPPGRGEGNTIYF. The DNA for the CDR3 is TGTGCCAGCTCACCACCGGGCAGGGGGGAAGGAAACACCATATATTTT.

Only a few counts were recorded for this clone. V and J are TRBV4-2 and TRBJ1-1; D unresolved. Per the germline V gene, CDR1 is LGHNA and CDR2 is YNFKEQ. V lost 4 bases to trimming and J lost 4 bases, with 13 bases between them. The CDR3 runs 14 residues. Here the CDR3 reads CASSRHSDTTEAFF. The CDR3 region has the DNA TGTGCCAGCAGCCGCCACAGCGATACCACTGAAGCTTTCTTT.

This clone was picked up a small number of times. The V gene is TRBV7-3, the J gene TRBJ2-2; D is possibly TRBD1 or TRBD2 (5 bases each). Trimming took off 5 bases at V and 1 base at J, with 14 bases between the two ends. From germline, CDR1 is SGHTA and CDR2 FQGTGA. This CDR3 is built from 16 residues. As DNA, the CDR3 is TGTGCCAGCAGCCCTCTCGGGGCGGTGAACACCGGGGAGCTGTTTTTT. This encodes CASSPLGAVNTGELFF.

The rearrangement uses TRBV7-2 and TRBJ1-2; 7 bases match TRBD1. The CDR3 loop spans 15 amino acids. Germline CDR1 and CDR2: SGHTA and FQGNSA. The junction had 8 bases not matched to a gene; V was cut back by 5 bases and J by 2 bases. The CDR3 bases are TGTGCCAGCAGCCGTCAGGGGACAGAGAACTATGGCTACACCTTC. Protein sequence: CASSRQGTENYGYTF.

CDR3 in amino acids: CSASLVVASSYEQYF. The CDR3 DNA follows: TGCAGTGCTAGTTTAGTGGTAGCGAGCTCCTACGAGCAGTACTTC. This chain links TRBV20-1 with TRBJ2-7, with D possibly matching TRBD2 (5 bases). This CDR3 comprises 15 residues. Trimming pared 3 bases from V and 0 bases from J, leaving 15 bases between. Germline CDR1 and CDR2: DFQATT and SNEGSKA (reference sequence).

This clone appeared once. The chain combines TRBV27 with TRBJ1-1, with D uncertain. This CDR3 is 15 amino acids long. Trimming took off 1 base at V and 3 bases at J, with 12 bases between the two ends. In germline, CDR1 is MNHEY, CDR2 SMNVEV (reference sequence). The CDR3 nucleotides read TGTGCCAGCAGTTTATTAGGGAGGCGGGACACTGAAGCTTTCTTT. Its protein is CASSLLGRRDTEAFF.

The gene calls are TRBV5-5 and TRBJ2-7; TRBD2 matches 7 bases. The CDR3 consists of 16 residues. Germline CDR1 SGHKS, CDR2 YYEKEE (reference sequence). After removal of 5 bases from V and 2 bases from J, the junction contained 13 bases not matched to a gene. The CDR3 sequence is CASSSEIASGPYEQYF. Written as DNA, the CDR3 is TGTGCCAGCAGTTCTGAGATAGCTAGCGGACCCTACGAGCAGTACTTC.

This chain uses TRBV24-1 with TRBJ1-2; D not resolved. Germline CDR1 is KGHDR and CDR2 is SFDVKD. This CDR3 is 15 amino acids long. V lost 2 bases to trimming and J lost 8 bases, with 17 bases between them. The CDR3 region has the DNA TGTGCCACCAGTGATTCCAATTGGCGGATTCGCGGCTACACCTTC. This translates into CATSDSNWRIRGYTF.

This chain connects TRBV4-2 to TRBJ1-2; possibly TRBD1 for D (6 bases). In germline, CDR1 is LGHNA, CDR2 YNFKEQ. Trimming cost V 4 bases and J 3 bases, with 12 bases left between them. This CDR3 is 14 amino acids long. CDR3: CASSPYRADYGYTF. CDR3 nucleotide sequence: TGTGCCAGCAGCCCGTACAGGGCCGACTATGGCTACACCTTC.

This sequence joins TRBV3-1 (or the pseudogene TRBV3-2) and TRBJ1-1; the D is unclear. V lost 0 bases, J lost 4 bases, and 9 bases lay in between. This CDR3 has 14 amino acids. The germline gives CDR1 LGHDT, CDR2 YNNKEL (reference sequence). The CDR3 coding sequence is TGTGCCAGCAGCCAAGATCGGATTCCCACTGAAGCTTTCTTT. This translates into CASSQDRIPTEAFF.

This rearrangement joins TRBV19 to TRBJ1-5; D is unclear. The germline gives CDR1 LNHDA, CDR2 SQIVND (reference sequence). The CDR3 is made up of 14 amino acids. V lost 5 bases and J 2 bases, leaving 10 bases between the germline ends. The CDR3 here is CASSLGFGNQPQHF. The CDR3 DNA sequence: TGTGCCAGTAGTCTGGGGTTTGGCAATCAGCCCCAGCATTTT.

This chain connects TRBV19 to TRBJ1-2; 8 bases align to TRBD1. Germline assignment: CDR1 LNHDA and CDR2 SQIVND (reference sequence). This CDR3 is built from 14 residues. V lost 6 bases to trimming and J lost 4 bases; unmatched junction nucleotides: 7. CDR3: CASRQGVERYGYTF. The CDR3, as DNA: TGTGCCAGTAGACAGGGGGTGGAGCGCTATGGCTACACCTTC.

V is TRBV6-5 and J is TRBJ1-3, with 7 bases fitting TRBD1. CDR1 and CDR2 (germline): MNHEY, SVGAGI. The CDR3 has 14 residues. Unmatched junction bases numbered 8, after V lost 4 bases and J lost 8 bases. CDR3 in DNA: TGTGCCAGCAGTTTCGGGACAGCATTTGACACCATATATTTT. Its translation is CASSFGTAFDTIYF.

The J gene is TRBJ2-2, the V gene TRBV6-6; D is uncertain. The CDR3 spans 13 residues. V was clipped by 6 bases and J by 0 bases, with 5 bases between them. Per the germline V gene, CDR1 is MNHNY and CDR2 is SVGAGI (reference sequence). The CDR3 loop reads CASRISNTGELFF. As DNA, the CDR3 is TGTGCCAGCAGGATTTCGAACACCGGGGAGCTGTTTTTT.

The CDR3 here is CASTEWYNEQFF. CDR3 bases: TGTGCCAGCACCGAGTGGTACAATGAGCAGTTCTTC. The gene calls are TRBV6-5 and TRBJ2-1, with D uncertain. This CDR3 region has 12 residues. From germline, CDR1 is MNHEY and CDR2 SVGAGI. V lost 7 bases to trimming and J lost 4 bases, with 8 bases between them.

V is TRBV5-1 and J is TRBJ2-3; TRBD1 aligns across 9 bases. CDR3 size: 16 residues. V lost 1 base to trimming and J lost 3 bases; unmatched junction nucleotides: 6. Germline V gene sequence: CDR1 SGHRS, CDR2 YFSETQ. CDR3 sequence (DNA): TGCGCCAGCAGCTTGCCCACAGGGGGCGAAACAGATACGCAGTATTTT. Translating it yields CASSLPTGGETDTQYF.

This rearrangement joins TRBV6-6 to TRBJ1-5, with 9 bases fitting TRBD1. The CDR3 is 16 residues long. Losses at the gene ends were 6 bases for V and 6 bases for J; bases not matched to a gene: 12. The germline gives CDR1 MNHNY, CDR2 SVGAGI (reference sequence). The chain's CDR3 is CASRIGTGWSGQPQHF. The CDR3 DNA is TGTGCCAGCAGAATCGGGACAGGGTGGTCAGGTCAGCCCCAGCATTTT.

The chain couples TRBV24-1 to TRBJ2-5; possible D gene TRBD1, 5 bases. The ends were cut back, 5 bases at V and 4 bases at J, with 13 bases in the middle. In germline, CDR1 is KGHDR, CDR2 SFDVKD. CDR3 length equals 14 residues. The CDR3, as DNA: TGTGCCACCAGTGGGGGCGGTCCTCCAGAGACCCAGTACTTC. It translates to CATSGGGPPETQYF.

The chain recombines TRBV7-9 with TRBJ2-5; D perhaps matches TRBD2 (6 bases). The germline V gene encodes CDR1 SEHNR and CDR2 FQNEAQ (reference sequence). V lost 3 bases to trimming and J lost 6 bases, with 8 bases between them. The length of the CDR3 is 12 residues. The CDR3 DNA follows: TGTGCCAGCAGCTTGGAGGGGAAGACCCAGTACTTC. This translates into CASSLEGKTQYF. Full variable domain (outside the CDR3, taken from reference TRBV7-9 and TRBJ2-5): DTGVSQNPRHKITKRGQNVTFRCDPISEHNRLYWYRQTLGQGPEFLTYFQNEAQLEKSRLLSDRFSAERPKGSFSTLEIQRTEQGDSAMYLCASSLEGKTQYFGPGTRLLVL.

J is TRBJ2-3 and V is TRBV12-3 or TRBV12-4; D is undetermined. The CDR3 totals 13 residues. Trimming removed 3 bases at V and 3 bases at J, with 7 bases between. This CDR3 is CASSLLETDTQYF. In DNA, the CDR3 is TGTGCCAGCAGTTTGTTGGAGACAGATACGCAGTATTTT.

The chain recombines TRBV19 with TRBJ2-5, with D possibly called TRBD1 or TRBD2 (6 bases each). V was cut by 5 bases and J by 4 bases, with 14 bases left in between. The CDR3 extends over 14 amino acids. Per the germline V gene, CDR1 is LNHDA and CDR2 is SQIVND (reference sequence). The CDR3 reads CASSPRWGAETQYF. The DNA for the CDR3 is TGTGCCAGTAGTCCACGCTGGGGGGCAGAGACCCAGTACTTC. Filled out from reference TRBV19 and TRBJ2-5, the complete variable domain reads DGGITQSPKYLFRKEGQNVTLSCEQNLNHDAMYWYRQDPGQGLRLIYYSQIVNDFQKGDIAEGYSVSREKKESFPLTVTSAQKNPTAFYLCASSPRWGAETQYFGPGTRLLVL.

The chain carries TRBV11-2 and TRBJ2-1; the D is unclear. V lost 2 bases and J lost 8, with 4 bases in between. Germline V gives CDR1 SGHAT, CDR2 FQNNGV. This CDR3 contains 11 residues. The CDR3 DNA is TGTGCCAGCAGCTTAATGTATGAGCAGTTCTTC. Protein sequence: CASSLMYEQFF.

The genes are TRBV6-5 and TRBJ1-5, with 7 nucleotides matching TRBD1. This CDR3 has 15 residues. V gave up 0 bases and J gave up 5 bases; unmatched junction bases: 4. CDR1 is MNHEY and CDR2 is SVGAGI in the germline V gene. As DNA, the CDR3 is TGTGCCAGCAGTTACTCGGGGGGACAGCATCAGCCCCAGCATTTT. This sequence encodes CASSYSGGQHQPQHF.